One sample yielded the 10 T cell receptor beta chains listed below, sequenced in a study of T cells in women clearing cervical HPV infection. Here immunoSEQ multiplex PCR was the method, and the copy in TCRdb shows in-frame clones only, minus some. This listing includes around 48,000 clones. Sequencing was carried out using blood buffy coat. These receptors were obtained from a woman aged 18 to 75 with a cervical HPV16 infection that either progressed to CIN3+ or cleared (not recorded which).

With regard to this clone: Sequencing ends 3 residues short of the CDR3 end; the germline J gene provides the rest. The chain uses TRBV20-1 and TRBJ1-1; D unresolved. In germline, CDR1 is DFQATT, CDR2 SNEGSKA (reference sequence). With 3 bases removed from V and 3 bases from J, the gap between germline ends came to 14 bases. There are 14 residues in the CDR3. The covered CDR3 bases are TGCAGTGCTAGCCCGCGGACTAGACACACTGAA. This translates into CSASPRTRHTE. The complete CDR3 reads CSASPRTRHTEAFF.

As for this clone: The read gets to within 3 residues of the CDR3 end, and the germline J gene fills in the rest. The V and J genes are TRBV14 and TRBJ2-7, with a possible D match to TRBD1 (6 bases). V lost 2 bases, J lost 0 bases, and 14 bases lay in between. Germline V gene sequence: CDR1 SGHDN, CDR2 FVKESK. CDR3 length equals 16 residues. The covered CDR3 bases are TGTGCCAGCAGCCAATGGGGGCGACGGAGCTCCTACGAG. Residues: CASSQWGRRSSYE. The complete CDR3 sequence is CASSQWGRRSSYEQYF. Using reference TRBV14 and TRBJ2-7 for the parts outside the CDR3, the full variable domain is EAGVTQFPSHSVIEKGQTVTLRCDPISGHDNLYWYRRVMGKEIKFLLHFVKESKQDESGMPNNRFLAERTGGTYSTLKVQPAELEDSGVYFCASSQWGRRSSYEQYFGPGTRLTVT.

Notes on this clone: The observed sequence ends 3 residues before the CDR3 terminus, with the missing tail filled in from the germline J gene. V and J are TRBV28 and TRBJ1-4; D might be TRBD1 (6 bases). This CDR3 spans 15 amino acids. Between the trimmed V and J ends, which lost 6 bases and 4 bases, there was a span of 15 bases. Germline V gives CDR1 MDHEN, CDR2 SYDVKM. The covered CDR3 bases are TGTGCCAGCAGCGCACTACAGGGAGGTAATGAAAAA. It specifies CASSALQGGNEK. The full CDR3 is CASSALQGGNEKLFF.

Here the CDR3 reads CSARDRDRGVGIGGYTF. The sequenced part of the CDR3 DNA is TGCAGTGCTAGAGACCGGGACAGGGGAGTTGGTATTGGTGGC. This rearrangement joins TRBV20-1 to TRBJ1-2, with 10 positions matching TRBD1. The CDR3 extends 3 residues past the end of the read, so its final part is completed from the germline J gene. Germline trimming cut 0 bases from V and 7 bases from J; bases unmatched to any gene: 14. The CDR3 contains 17 residues. From germline, CDR1 is DFQATT and CDR2 SNEGSKA (reference sequence).

Concerning this clone: The read halts 3 residues ahead of the CDR3 end, with the missing end drawn from the germline J gene. V gene TRBV18 combines with J gene TRBJ2-1, with a weak D call TRBD1 (6 bases). CDR3 length: 15 amino acids. V was cut by 2 bases and J by 0 bases, with 8 bases left in between. The V gene's germline CDR1 is KGHSH and CDR2 LQKENI. CDR3 DNA, as far as it was read: TGTGCCAGCTCACCAAGGGGGAACTCCTACAATGAG. Translating gives CASSPRGNSYNE. The CDR3, in full, reads CASSPRGNSYNEQFF.

This clone counts as medium-sized by frequency. The observed sequence ends 3 residues before the CDR3 terminus, with the missing tail filled in from the germline J gene. The chain is built from TRBV2 and TRBJ2-7; D is possibly TRBD1 (5 bases). CDR1 SNHLY and CDR2 FYNNEI come from the germline V gene. Trimming pared 4 bases from V and 5 bases from J, leaving 6 bases between. The CDR3 extends over 11 amino acids. The CDR3 loop is CASSGQNEQYF. The part of the CDR3 DNA that was read is TGTGCCAGCAGTGGACAGAACGAG.

Turning to this clone: The read ends 3 residues before the CDR3 terminus; that terminus is restored from the germline J gene. The V and J genes are TRBV20-1 and TRBJ2-7; 7 bases are a match to TRBD1. V lost 5 bases to trimming and J lost 6 bases; unmatched junction nucleotides: 13. Germline loops: CDR1 DFQATT, CDR2 SNEGSKA (reference sequence). The length of the CDR3 is 14 residues. This CDR3 reads CSAPTHRGLPEQYF. Incomplete CDR3 DNA: TGCAGTGCTCCCACCCACAGGGGTCTGCCCGAG.

As for this clone: The DNA ends 3 residues before the CDR3 does, and the rest of the CDR3 is filled in from the germline J gene. This chain connects TRBV19 to TRBJ1-1, with D tentatively TRBD1 (6 bases). The germline gives CDR1 LNHDA, CDR2 SQIVND (reference sequence). The V end lost 3 bases, the J end lost 6 bases, and 11 bases lay between the germline ends. This CDR3 comprises 13 residues. This CDR3 reads CASSIHRVSEAFF. The sequenced part of the CDR3 DNA is TGTGCCAGTAGTATTCACAGGGTATCTGAA.

With regard to this clone: The observed sequence ends 3 residues before the CDR3 terminus, with the missing tail filled in from the germline J gene. J is TRBJ1-1 and V is TRBV18; 9 nucleotides agree with TRBD1. Germline CDR1 KGHSH, CDR2 LQKENI. CDR3 length equals 15 residues. The CDR3 bases that were read are TGTGCCAGCTCACCACCCGGGACAGGGCCCTACGAG. Protein: CASSPPGTGPYE. The complete CDR3 protein is CASSPPGTGPYEAFF.

In the case of this clone: Germline is not matched at one junction end, which may reflect a read error. Read data end 3 residues before the CDR3 end; the end is taken from the germline J gene. The rearrangement links TRBV28 to TRBJ2-7; 8 positions match TRBD2. This CDR3 has 14 residues. The V gene's germline CDR1 is MDHEN and CDR2 SYDVKM. CDR3 amino acids: CAGSFGGRTYEQYF. The DNA read from the CDR3 is TGTGCCGGCAGTTTCGGCGGGAGGACCTACGAG. The full variable domain, completed using reference TRBV28 and TRBJ2-7, is DVKVTQSSRYLVKRTGEKVFLECVQDMDHENMFWYRQDPGLGLRLIYFSYDVKMKEKGDIPEGYSVSREKKERFSLILESASTNQTSMYLCAGSFGGRTYEQYFGPGTRLTVT.